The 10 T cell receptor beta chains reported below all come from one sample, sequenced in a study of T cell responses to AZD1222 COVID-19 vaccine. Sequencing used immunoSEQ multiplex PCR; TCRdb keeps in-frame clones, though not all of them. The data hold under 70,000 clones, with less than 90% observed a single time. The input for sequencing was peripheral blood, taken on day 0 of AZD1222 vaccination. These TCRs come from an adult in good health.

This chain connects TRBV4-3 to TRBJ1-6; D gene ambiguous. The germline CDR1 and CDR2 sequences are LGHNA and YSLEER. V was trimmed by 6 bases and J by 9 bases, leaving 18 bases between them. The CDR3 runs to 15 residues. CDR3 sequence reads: CASSPDWSFGSPLHF. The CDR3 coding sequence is TGCGCCAGCAGTCCTGATTGGAGTTTTGGTTCACCCCTCCACTTT.

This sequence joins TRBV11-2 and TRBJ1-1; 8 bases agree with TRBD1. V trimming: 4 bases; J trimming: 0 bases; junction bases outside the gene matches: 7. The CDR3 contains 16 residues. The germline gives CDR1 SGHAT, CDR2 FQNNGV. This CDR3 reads CASSYQGAAMNTEAFF. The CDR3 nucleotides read TGTGCCAGCAGCTACCAGGGGGCCGCGATGAACACTGAAGCTTTCTTT.

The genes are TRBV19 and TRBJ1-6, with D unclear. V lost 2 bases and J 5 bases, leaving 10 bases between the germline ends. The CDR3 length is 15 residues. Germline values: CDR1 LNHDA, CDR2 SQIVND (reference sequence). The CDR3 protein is CASSIPDINNSPLHF. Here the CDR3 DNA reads TGTGCCAGTAGTATACCTGACATCAATAATTCACCCCTCCACTTT. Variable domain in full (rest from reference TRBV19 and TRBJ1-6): DGGITQSPKYLFRKEGQNVTLSCEQNLNHDAMYWYRQDPGQGLRLIYYSQIVNDFQKGDIAEGYSVSREKKESFPLTVTSAQKNPTAFYLCASSIPDINNSPLHFGNGTRLTVT.

The CDR3 region has the DNA TGTGCCAGCAGCTACCTTAGCGGGGAGGGCCGGCACGAGCAGTACTTC. Translation: CASSYLSGEGRHEQYF. The V gene is TRBV7-9, the J gene TRBJ2-7; TRBD2 agrees at 8 bases. This CDR3 has 16 residues. V was clipped by 4 bases and J by 5 bases; unmatched bases: 13. Germline CDR1 reads SEHNR; CDR2 reads FQNEAQ (reference sequence).

Written as DNA, the CDR3 is TGTGCCAGCAGCTTAGACGGGGCCAGCTCCTATAATTCACCCCTCCACTTT. It yields the protein CASSLDGASSYNSPLHF. This chain connects TRBV7-2 to TRBJ1-6; a possible D gene is TRBD1 (5 bases). The germline V and J ends were trimmed by 1 base and 0 bases, with 10 bases remaining between them. Germline V gene sequence: CDR1 SGHTA, CDR2 FQGNSA. CDR3 length equals 17 residues.

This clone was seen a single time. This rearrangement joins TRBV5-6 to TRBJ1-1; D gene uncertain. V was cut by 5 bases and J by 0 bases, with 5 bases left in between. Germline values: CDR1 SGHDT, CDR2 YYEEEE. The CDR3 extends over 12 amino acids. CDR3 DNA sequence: TGTGCCAGCAGTCTAATGAACACTGAAGCTTTCTTT. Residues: CASSLMNTEAFF.

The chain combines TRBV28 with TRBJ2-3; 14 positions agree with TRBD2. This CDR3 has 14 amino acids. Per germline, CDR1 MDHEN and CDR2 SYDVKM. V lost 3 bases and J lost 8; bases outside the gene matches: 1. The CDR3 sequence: CASSFGLAGGTQYF. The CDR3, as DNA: TGTGCCAGCAGTTTTGGACTAGCGGGGGGTACGCAGTATTTT.

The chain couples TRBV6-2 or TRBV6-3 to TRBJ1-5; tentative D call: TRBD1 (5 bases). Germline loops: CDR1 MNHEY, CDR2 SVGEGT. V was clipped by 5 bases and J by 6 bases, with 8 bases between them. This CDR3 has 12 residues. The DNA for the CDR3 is TGTGCCAGCAGTCAGGGTTTTCAGCCCCAGCATTTT. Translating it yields CASSQGFQPQHF.

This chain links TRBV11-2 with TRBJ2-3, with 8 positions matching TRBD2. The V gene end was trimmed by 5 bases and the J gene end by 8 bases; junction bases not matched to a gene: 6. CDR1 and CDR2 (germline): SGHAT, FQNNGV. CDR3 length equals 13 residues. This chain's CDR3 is CASSPGTRSTQYF. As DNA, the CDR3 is TGTGCCAGCAGCCCAGGGACTAGGAGTACGCAGTATTTT.

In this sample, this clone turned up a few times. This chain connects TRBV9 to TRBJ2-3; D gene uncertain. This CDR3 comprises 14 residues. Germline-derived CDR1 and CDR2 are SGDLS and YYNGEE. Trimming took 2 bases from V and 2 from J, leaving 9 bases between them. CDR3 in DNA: TGTGCCAGCAGCGTCAGCACCTTCACAGATACGCAGTATTTT. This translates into CASSVSTFTDTQYF. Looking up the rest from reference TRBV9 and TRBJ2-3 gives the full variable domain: DSGVTQTPKHLITATGQRVTLRCSPRSGDLSVYWYQQSLDQGLQFLIQYYNGEERAKGNILERFSAQQFPDLHSELNLSSLELGDSALYFCASSVSTFTDTQYFGPGTRLTVL.